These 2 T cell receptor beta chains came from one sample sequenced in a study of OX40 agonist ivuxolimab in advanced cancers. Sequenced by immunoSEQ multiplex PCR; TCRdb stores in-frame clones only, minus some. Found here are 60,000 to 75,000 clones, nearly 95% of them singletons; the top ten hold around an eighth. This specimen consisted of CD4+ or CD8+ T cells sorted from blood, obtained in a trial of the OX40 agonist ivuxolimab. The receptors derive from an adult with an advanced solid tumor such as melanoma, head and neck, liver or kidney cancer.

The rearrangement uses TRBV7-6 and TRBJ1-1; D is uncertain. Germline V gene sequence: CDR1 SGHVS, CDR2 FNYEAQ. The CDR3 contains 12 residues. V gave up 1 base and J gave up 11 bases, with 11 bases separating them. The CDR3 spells CASSLGEGEAFF. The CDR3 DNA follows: TGTGCCAGCAGCTTAGGGGAGGGAGAGGCTTTCTTT. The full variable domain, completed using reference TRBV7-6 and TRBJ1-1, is GAGVSQSPRYKVTKRGQDVALRCDPISGHVSLYWYRQALGQGPEFLTYFNYEAQQDKSGLPNDRFSAERPEGSISTLTIQRTEQRDSAMYRCASSLGEGEAFFGQGTRLTVV.

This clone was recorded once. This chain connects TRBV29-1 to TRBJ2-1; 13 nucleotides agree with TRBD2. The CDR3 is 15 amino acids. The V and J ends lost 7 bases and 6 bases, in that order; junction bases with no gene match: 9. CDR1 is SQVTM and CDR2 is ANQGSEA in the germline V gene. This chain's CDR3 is CSADGLAGDLNEQFF. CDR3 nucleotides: TGCAGCGCCGACGGACTAGCGGGAGACCTCAATGAGCAGTTCTTC.